The clone carrying this TCR beta chain has a handful of counts. Antigen specificity is unknown. Original methodology: A productive frequency of 2.59 x 10-5 was the lowest detectable. Generated by immunoSEQ multiplex PCR, the TCRdb table keeps only in-frame clones and is missing some. That table furnishes V, J and clone size, whereas the DNA furnished D and trimming. The sample yields tens of thousands of clones, 87% seen once. The germline V and J ends were trimmed by 0 bases and 9 bases, with 8 bases remaining between them. The CDR3 loop spans 12 amino acids. Germline CDR1 and CDR2: SGHDN and FVKESK. This sample was included in a study of STAT5B mutations in CD4+ large granular lymphocyte leukemia. Study results and limitations: No patients shared main leukemic clonotypes, though around 24% appeared at low frequency elsewhere. TRBV06-family usage was enriched in top patient clones (8/27) versus controls (2/35).

Source material: CD4+ T cells from blood buffy coats. The chain is built from TRBV14 and TRBJ1-2; D unclear. This receptor was taken from a human donor in good health. CDR3 sequence: CASSQDRLRYTF. The DNA of the CDR3 is TGTGCCAGCAGCCAAGATCGACTGCGCTACACCTTC.